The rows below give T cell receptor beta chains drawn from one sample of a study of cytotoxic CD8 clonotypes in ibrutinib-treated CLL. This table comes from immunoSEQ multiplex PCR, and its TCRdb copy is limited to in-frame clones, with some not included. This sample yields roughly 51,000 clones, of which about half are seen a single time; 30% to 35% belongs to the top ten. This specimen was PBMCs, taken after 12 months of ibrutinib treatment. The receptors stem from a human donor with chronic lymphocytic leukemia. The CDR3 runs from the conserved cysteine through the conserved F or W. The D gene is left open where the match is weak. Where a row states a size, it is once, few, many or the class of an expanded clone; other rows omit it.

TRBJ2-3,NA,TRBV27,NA,TGTGCCAGCAGTACGTTTAGGGAGCGGGCTAGCACAGATACGCAGTATTTT,CASSTFRERASTDTQYF
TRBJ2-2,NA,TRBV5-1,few,TGCGCCAGCAGCTTGGCTATCACCGGGGAGCTGTTTTTT,CASSLAITGELFF
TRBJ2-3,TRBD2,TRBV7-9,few,TGTGCCAGCAGCCTAGCGGGTGGCACAGATACGCAGTATTTT,CASSLAGGTDTQYF
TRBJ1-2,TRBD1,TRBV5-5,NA,TGTGCCAGCAGCTTAAGGACAGGGGCCGGCTATGGCTACACCTTC,CASSLRTGAGYGYTF
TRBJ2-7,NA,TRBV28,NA,TGTGCCAGCACTGGGAGGGGGGCCAACTCCTACGAGCAGTACTTC,CASTGRGANSYEQYF
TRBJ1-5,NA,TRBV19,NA,TGTGCCAGTAGTATAGACCATGGACGGAGTAGCAATCAGCCCCAGCATTTT,CASSIDHGRSSNQPQHF
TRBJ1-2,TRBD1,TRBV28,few,TGTGCCAGCTGCAGGGGGCGCGGTAACTATGGCTACACCTTC,CASCRGRGNYGYTF
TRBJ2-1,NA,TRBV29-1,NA,TGCAGCGTTGGGGGCAACAATGAGCAGTTCTTC,CSVGGNNEQFF
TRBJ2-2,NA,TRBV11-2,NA,TGTGCCAGCAGCTTAGCGGGGCAGAACACCGGGGAGCTGTTTTTT,CASSLAGQNTGELFF
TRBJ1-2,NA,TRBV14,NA,TGTGCCAGCAGCCAAGCGGCTGGCTATGGCTACACCTTC,CASSQAAGYGYTF
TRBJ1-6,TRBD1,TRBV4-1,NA,TGCGCCAGCAGCCAAGATAGGGACAGGGTTGGATCACCCCTCCACTTT,CASSQDRDRVGSPLHF
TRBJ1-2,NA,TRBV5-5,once,TGTGCCAGCAGCTTGGGACAGCCAGCCCGGGGCTACACCTTC,CASSLGQPARGYTF
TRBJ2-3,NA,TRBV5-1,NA,TGCGCCAGCAGCCGACTGGGGCCGGGAGATACGCAGTATTTT,CASSRLGPGDTQYF
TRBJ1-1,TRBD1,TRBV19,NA,TGTGCCAGTAGTGTTCAGGGGGTGTTCCCGAACACTGAAGCTTTCTTT,CASSVQGVFPNTEAFF
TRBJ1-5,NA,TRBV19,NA,TGTGCCAGTACGTTCCGGGATCAGCCCCAGCATTTT,CASTFRDQPQHF
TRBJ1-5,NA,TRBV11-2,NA,TGTGCCAGCAGCTCCCACGTGGGGGGGAATCAGCCCCAGCATTTT,CASSSHVGGNQPQHF
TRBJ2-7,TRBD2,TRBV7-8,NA,TGTGCCAGCAGCTTAGCGGTCTTTGCGGGAGGCCCCTCCTACGAGCAGTACTTC,CASSLAVFAGGPSYEQYF
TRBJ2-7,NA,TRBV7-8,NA,TGTGCCAGCAGCCCTACGGTACAGGCCTACGAGCAGTACTTC,CASSPTVQAYEQYF
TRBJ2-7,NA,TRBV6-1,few,TGTGCCAGCAGCCGGGACGGTTTTGAGCAGTACTTC,CASSRDGFEQYF
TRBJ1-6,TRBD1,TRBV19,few,TGTGCCAGTAGTCTCTCCGGGACAGGGTTGTTAGCCCTCCACTTT,CASSLSGTGLLALHF
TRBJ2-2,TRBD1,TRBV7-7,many,TGTGCTAGCAGCTTAGCTCACGGACAGGGTTCCACCGGGGAGCTGTTTTTT,CASSLAHGQGSTGELFF
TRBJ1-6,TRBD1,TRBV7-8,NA,TGTGCCAGCAGCTTCGGCAGGGGGCTCAATTCACCCCTCCACTTT,CASSFGRGLNSPLHF
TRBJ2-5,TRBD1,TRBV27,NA,TGTGCCAGCAGTCCGGGGACAGGGGGCGCGGAGACCCAGTACTTC,CASSPGTGGAETQYF
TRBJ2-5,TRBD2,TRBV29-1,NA,TGCAGCGTTGACGTAGCGGGGTACCAAGAGACCCAGTACTTC,CSVDVAGYQETQYF
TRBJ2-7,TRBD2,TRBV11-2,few,TGTGCCAGCAGCTTAGAGGTAGCGGGAGTCTACGAGCAGTACTTC,CASSLEVAGVYEQYF
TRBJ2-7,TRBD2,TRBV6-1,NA,TGTGCCAGCAGTGAAGGGGGGGGGAGAGAGTACTTC,CASSEGGGREYF
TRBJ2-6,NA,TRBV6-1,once,TGTGCCAGCTGTTGGAGAGGGGCTGGGGCCAACGTCCTGACTTTC,CASCWRGAGANVLTF
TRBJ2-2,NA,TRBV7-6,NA,TGTGCCAGCAGCCCGACTGGGGCGGGAACCGGGGAGCTGTTTTTT,CASSPTGAGTGELFF
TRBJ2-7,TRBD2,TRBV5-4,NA,TGTGCCAGCAGCTTACGGGGGGAGATCTACGAGCAGTACTTC,CASSLRGEIYEQYF
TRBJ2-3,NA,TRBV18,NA,TGTGCCAGCTCACCTACCACAGATACGCAGTATTTT,CASSPTTDTQYF
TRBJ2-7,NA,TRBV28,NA,TGTGCCAGCAGTGCCACCCAGCGATACGAGCAGTACTTC,CASSATQRYEQYF
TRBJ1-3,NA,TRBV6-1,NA,TGTGCCAGCAGTGAAGGGGGCTCTGGAAACACCATATATTTT,CASSEGGSGNTIYF
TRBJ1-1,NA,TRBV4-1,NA,TGCGCCAGCAGCCGGCAGGAAGGGACACCGAACACTGAAGCTTTCTTT,CASSRQEGTPNTEAFF
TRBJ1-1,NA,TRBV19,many,TGTGCCAGTAGTATCGGCAGGAACACTGAAGCTTTCTTT,CASSIGRNTEAFF
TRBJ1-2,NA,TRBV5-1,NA,TGCGCCAGCAGCTTGGCACCGCCCTTAAACTATGGCTACACCTTC,CASSLAPPLNYGYTF
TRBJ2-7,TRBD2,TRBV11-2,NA,TGTGCCAGCAGTCTAGCGGGAGGGGTCTACGAGCAGTACTTC,CASSLAGGVYEQYF
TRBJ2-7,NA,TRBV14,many,TGTGCCAGCAGCCAAATGCAGGGGTACTCCTACGAGCAGTACTTC,CASSQMQGYSYEQYF
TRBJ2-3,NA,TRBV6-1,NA,TGTGCCAGCAGTGAATGGAGTGGGACAGATACGCAGTATTTT,CASSEWSGTDTQYF
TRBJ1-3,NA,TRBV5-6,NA,TGTGCCAGCAGCTTAGGTTCTGGAAACACCATATATTTT,CASSLGSGNTIYF
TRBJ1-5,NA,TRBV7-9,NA,TGTGCCAGCAGCACCCGGGGGGGTAGCAATCAGCCCCAGCATTTT,CASSTRGGSNQPQHF
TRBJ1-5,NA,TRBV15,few,TGTGCCACCAGCAGAGACGACCAGCCCCAGCATTTT,CATSRDDQPQHF
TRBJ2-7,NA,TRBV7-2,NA,TGTGCCAGCAGCTTAGGAGGGCAGAGAGAGTACGAGCAGTACTTC,CASSLGGQREYEQYF
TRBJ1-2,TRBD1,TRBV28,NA,TGTGCCAGCAGCATTATATTCCTCGGACAGGGGGCGGTCTATGGCTACACCTTC,CASSIIFLGQGAVYGYTF
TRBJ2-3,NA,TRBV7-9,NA,TGTGCCAGCAGTTCAGGACAGGGAGGGACAGATACGCAGTATTTT,CASSSGQGGTDTQYF
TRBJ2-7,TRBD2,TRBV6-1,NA,TGTGCCAGCAGTGAAGTACCTAGCGGGAGGGCCTACGAGCAGTACTTC,CASSEVPSGRAYEQYF
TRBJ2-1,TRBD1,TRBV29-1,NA,TGCAGCGTTTTGACGGGACAGGGGTCGGAGCAGTTCTTC,CSVLTGQGSEQFF
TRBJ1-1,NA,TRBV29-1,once,TGCAGCGTTGAAGATGGGCGGGGGACGGGCACTGAAGCTTTCTTT,CSVEDGRGTGTEAFF
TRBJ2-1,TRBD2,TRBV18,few,TGTGCCAGCTCACCAGGGACTAGGGGCAATGAGCAGTTCTTC,CASSPGTRGNEQFF
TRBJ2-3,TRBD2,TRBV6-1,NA,TGTGCCAGCAGGGAACTAGCGGGAGTTACAGATACGCAGTATTTT,CASRELAGVTDTQYF
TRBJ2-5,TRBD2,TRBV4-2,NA,TGTGCCAGCAGCCAAGGGATTAGCGGGGAGACCCAGTACTTC,CASSQGISGETQYF
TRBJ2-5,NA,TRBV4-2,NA,TGTGCCAGCAGCCAAGACGGGAAACGAGCCGAAGAGACCCAGTACTTC,CASSQDGKRAEETQYF
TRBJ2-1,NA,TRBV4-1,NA,TGCGCCAGCAGCCAAGATCCCAGGGATGAGCAGTTCTTC,CASSQDPRDEQFF
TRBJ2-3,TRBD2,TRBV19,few,TGTGCCAGTAGCCCTCTGACTAGCGGGACCCCAGATACGCAGTATTTT,CASSPLTSGTPDTQYF
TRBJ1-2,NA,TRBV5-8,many,TGTGCCAGCAGCTTGCCAGCGGAAATCTATGGCTACACCTTC,CASSLPAEIYGYTF
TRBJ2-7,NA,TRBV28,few,TGTGCCAGCAGTTCCAGCGAGCAGTACTTC,CASSSSEQYF
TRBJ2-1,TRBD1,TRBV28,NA,TGTGCCAGCAGTTCCATGAGGCTGACAGGGGGATACAATGAGCAGTTCTTC,CASSSMRLTGGYNEQFF
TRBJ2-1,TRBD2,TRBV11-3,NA,TGTGCCAGCTCTCCGTATGCGGGAGGGTTGGATGAGCAGTTCTTC,CASSPYAGGLDEQFF
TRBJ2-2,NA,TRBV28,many,TGTGCCAGCAGTCTAAACCGGGGGGAGCTGTTTTTT,CASSLNRGELFF
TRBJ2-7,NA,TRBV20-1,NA,TGCAGTGCTAGCCGGGGACGCGAGCAGTACTTC,CSASRGREQYF
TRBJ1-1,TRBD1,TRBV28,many,TGTGCCAGCAGTTCGTACAGGGGGCGCGTACAGGATGTTGAAGCTTTCTTT,CASSSYRGRVQDVEAFF